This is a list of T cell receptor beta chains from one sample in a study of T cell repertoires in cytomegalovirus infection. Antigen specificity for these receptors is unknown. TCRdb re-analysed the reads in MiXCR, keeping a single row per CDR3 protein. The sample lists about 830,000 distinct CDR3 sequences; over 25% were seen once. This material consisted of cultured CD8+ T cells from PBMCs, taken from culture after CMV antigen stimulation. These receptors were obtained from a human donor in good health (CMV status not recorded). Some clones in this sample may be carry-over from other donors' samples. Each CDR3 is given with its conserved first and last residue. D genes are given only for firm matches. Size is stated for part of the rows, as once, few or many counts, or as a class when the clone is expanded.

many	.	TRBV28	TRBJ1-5	CASSLPGNSNQPQHF	TGTGCCAGCAGTTTACCAGGGAATAGCAATCAGCCCCAGCATTTT
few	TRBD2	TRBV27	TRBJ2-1	CASSPSSGGALEQFF	TGTGCCAGCAGTCCGTCTAGCGGGGGGGCCTTGGAGCAGTTCTTC
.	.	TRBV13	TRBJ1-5	CASSTGRKEPQHF	TGTGCCAGCAGCACCGGACGGAAAGAGCCCCAGCATTTT
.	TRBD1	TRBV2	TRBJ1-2	CASSDQGDYGYTF	TGTGCCAGCAGCGATCAGGGGGACTATGGCTACACCTTC
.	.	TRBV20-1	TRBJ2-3	CSASPGRETWDTQYF	TGCAGTGCTTCCCCAGGAAGGGAAACGTGGGATACGCAGTATTTT
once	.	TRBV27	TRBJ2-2	CASKNSQNTGELFF	TGTGCCAGCAAGAACAGCCAAAACACCGGGGAGCTGTTTTTT
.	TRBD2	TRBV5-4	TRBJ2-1	CASSLIAGGLNEQFF	TGTGCCAGCAGCTTGATAGCGGGGGGGCTTAATGAGCAGTTCTTC
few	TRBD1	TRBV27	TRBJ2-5	CASSSWTGPQETQYF	TGTGCCAGCAGTTCCTGGACAGGCCCTCAAGAGACCCAGTACTTC
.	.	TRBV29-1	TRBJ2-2	CSAPHGGELFF	TGCAGCGCACCCCATGGCGGGGAGCTGTTTTTT
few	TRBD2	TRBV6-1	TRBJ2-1	CASSEPGLAGGPGLDEQFF	TGTGCCAGCAGTGAACCTGGACTAGCGGGGGGGCCCGGCTTAGATGAGCAGTTCTTC
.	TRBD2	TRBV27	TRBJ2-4	CASSQSGGNIQYF	TGTGCCAGCAGTCAGTCGGGAGGGAACATTCAGTACTTC
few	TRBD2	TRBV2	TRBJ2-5	CASNSGTSVQTQYF	TGTGCCAGCAATTCCGGGACTAGCGTGCAGACCCAGTACTTC